The source of this T cell receptor (beta chain) is a study of early T cells in non-severe SARS-CoV-2 infection. Molecules of cDNA were individually given unique molecular identifiers that were attached to them. Via MiXCR, TCRdb re-called the 5' RACE reads, giving one row per CDR3 protein. The repertoire includes roughly 99,000 distinct CDR3 sequences, 9.5% to 15% of them detected once, and approximately 4% sits in the top ten. General study results and limits: Reliance on VDJdb matching favored anti-spike CD8 responses; private and CD4 specificities were missed.

This clonotype occurred many times. Its target is unknown. Sequenced here: whole blood, sampled at baseline. This receptor was identified in an adult who was a healthcare worker with PCR-confirmed SARS-CoV-2 infection or an uninfected control (not recorded which).

CDR3: CASSVWPQETQYF. CDR3 bases: TGTGCCAGCAGCGTTTGGCCTCAAGAGACCCAGTACTTC. V usage is TRBV9 and J usage is TRBJ2-5; D unresolved. V gave up 2 bases and J gave up 2 bases, with 7 bases separating them. Germline V CDR1 and CDR2: SGDLS, YYNGEE. This CDR3 spans 13 amino acids.